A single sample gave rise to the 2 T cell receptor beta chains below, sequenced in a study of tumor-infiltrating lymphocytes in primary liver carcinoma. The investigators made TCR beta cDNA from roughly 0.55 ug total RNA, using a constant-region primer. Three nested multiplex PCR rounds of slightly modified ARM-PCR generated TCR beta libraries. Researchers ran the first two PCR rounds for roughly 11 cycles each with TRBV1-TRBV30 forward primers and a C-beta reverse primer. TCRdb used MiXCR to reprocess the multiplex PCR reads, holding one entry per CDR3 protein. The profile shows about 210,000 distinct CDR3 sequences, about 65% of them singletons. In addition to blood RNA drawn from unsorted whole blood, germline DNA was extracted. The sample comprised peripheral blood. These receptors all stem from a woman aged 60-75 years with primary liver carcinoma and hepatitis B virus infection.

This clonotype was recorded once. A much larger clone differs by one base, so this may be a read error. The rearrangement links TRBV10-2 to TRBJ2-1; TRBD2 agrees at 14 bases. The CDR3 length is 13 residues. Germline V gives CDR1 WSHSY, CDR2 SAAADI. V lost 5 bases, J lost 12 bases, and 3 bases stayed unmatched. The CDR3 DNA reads TGCGCCAGCAGTTGGACTAGCGGGGGGACGCAGTTCTTC. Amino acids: CASSWTSGGTQFF.

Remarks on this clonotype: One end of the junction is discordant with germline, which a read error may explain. This CDR3 reads CASSQVILATLRRDELFF. The DNA of the CDR3 is TGCGCCAGCAGCCAAGTGATTCTAGCGACTCTCCGTCGCGATGAGCTGTTCTTC. The chain links TRBV4-1 to TRBJ2-1, with D possibly matching TRBD2 (6 bases). Germline CDR1 is MGHRA and CDR2 is YSYEKL. CDR3 length: 18 residues.